The 14 T cell receptor beta chains given below trace back to one sample, sequenced in a study of cytomegalovirus exposure and HLA in healthy donors. Method: immunoSEQ multiplex PCR; TCRdb's copy keeps in-frame clones and lacks some. Seen here are roughly 330,000 clones, about 90% observed once, and the top ten hold more than 0.9%. Sequencing used PBMCs. The receptors were gathered from a woman in her twenties or thirties in good health and CMV-seropositive.

The J gene is TRBJ2-2, the V gene TRBV6-1; 7 bases align to TRBD1. V gave up 0 bases and J gave up 2 bases; unmatched junction bases: 21. Germline assignment: CDR1 MNHNS and CDR2 SASEGT. There are 22 residues in the CDR3. This CDR3 reads CASSEAYAGPRTTGVNTGELFF. CDR3 nucleotides: TGTGCCAGCAGTGAAGCTTATGCCGGCCCGAGGACAACAGGGGTTAACACCGGGGAGCTGTTTTTT.

DNA for the CDR3: TGCGCCAGCAGCCAAGATCTCTTGGGCGTTGAGCAGTTCTTC. It yields the protein CASSQDLLGVEQFF. The V and J genes are TRBV4-1 and TRBJ2-1; the D is unclear. With 0 bases removed from V and 9 bases from J, the gap between germline ends came to 12 bases. CDR1 is MGHRA, CDR2 YSYEKL, per germline. The CDR3 totals 14 residues.

V usage is TRBV5-1 and J usage is TRBJ2-7, with D uncertain. CDR3 length equals 11 residues. The ends were cut back, 4 bases at V and 7 bases at J, with 9 bases in the middle. In germline, CDR1 is SGHRS, CDR2 YFSETQ. The CDR3 is CASSLNREQYF. CDR3 nucleotides: TGCGCCAGCAGCCTCAATCGGGAGCAGTACTTC. Full variable domain (rest looked up from reference TRBV5-1 and TRBJ2-7): KAGVTQTPRYLIKTRGQQVTLSCSPISGHRSVSWYQQTPGQGLQFLFEYFSETQRNKGNFPGRFSGRQFSNSRSEMNVSTLELGDSALYLCASSLNREQYFGPGTRLTVT.

V is TRBV6-5 and J is TRBJ1-3; D is unclear. Germline CDR1 is MNHEY and CDR2 is SVGAGI. CDR3 length: 14 amino acids. Trimming left V 5 bases short and J 0 bases short, with 8 bases between. The CDR3 DNA reads as TGTGCCAGCAGTACTTTAAACTCTGGAAACACCATATATTTT. It encodes CASSTLNSGNTIYF.

J is TRBJ2-2 and V is TRBV6-1; no firm D call. The CDR3 contains 14 residues. V gave up 3 bases and J gave up 2 bases, with 7 bases separating them. Germline assignment: CDR1 MNHNS and CDR2 SASEGT. Here the CDR3 reads CASSEASNTGELFF. The CDR3 DNA sequence: TGTGCCAGCAGTGAGGCAAGCAACACCGGGGAGCTGTTTTTT.

The V and J genes are TRBV9 and TRBJ1-2, with TRBD1 matching over 7 bases. The trim removed 3 bases at V and 6 bases at J, leaving 11 bases unmatched. Germline values: CDR1 SGDLS, CDR2 YYNGEE. This CDR3 is 15 amino acids long. The CDR3 region is CASSARDSSRDGYTF. The CDR3 DNA follows: TGTGCCAGCAGCGCTAGGGACAGTTCTAGAGATGGCTACACCTTC.

This rearrangement joins TRBV6-5 to TRBJ2-7; D gene uncertain. V was trimmed by 3 bases and J by 0 bases, leaving 12 bases between them. CDR1 MNHEY and CDR2 SVGAGI come from the germline V gene. The CDR3 covers 15 residues. The CDR3 sequence is CASSYLGPSSYEQYF. The CDR3 nucleotides are TGTGCCAGCAGTTATCTCGGTCCTAGCTCCTACGAGCAGTACTTC.

The chain employs TRBV2 and TRBJ2-7, with 9 bases that match TRBD1. J was trimmed by 2 bases and V by 7 bases; bases with no gene match: 9. Germline CDR1 reads SNHLY; CDR2 reads FYNNEI. The CDR3 loop spans 15 amino acids. The CDR3 coding sequence is TGTGCCAGCAAGGCAGCTGGGACAGGGCCCTACGAGCAGTACTTC. Translating it yields CASKAAGTGPYEQYF.

The chain joins TRBV13 to TRBJ2-7; 8 bases agree with TRBD1. V dropped 2 bases and J dropped 5; count of bases not matched to a gene: 2. Germline V gene lookup returns CDR1 PRHDT and CDR2 FYEKMQ (reference sequence). The CDR3 is 13 amino acids. The CDR3 nucleotides are TGTGCCAGCAGCTTACAGGGGGCCGACGAGCAGTACTTC. It translates to CASSLQGADEQYF. Full variable domain (missing parts from reference TRBV13 and TRBJ2-7): AAGVIQSPRHLIKEKRETATLKCYPIPRHDTVYWYQQGPGQDPQFLISFYEKMQSDKGSIPDRFSAQQFSDYHSELNMSSLELGDSALYFCASSLQGADEQYFGPGTRLTVT.

The chain combines TRBV5-1 with TRBJ1-3; D is unclear. This CDR3 comprises 16 residues. In germline, CDR1 is SGHRS, CDR2 YFSETQ. The ends were cut back, 0 bases at V and 0 bases at J, with 10 bases in the middle. CDR3 protein: CASSLAGSTSGNTIYF. DNA for the CDR3: TGCGCCAGCAGCTTGGCCGGCAGCACCTCTGGAAACACCATATATTTT.

V is TRBV9 and J is TRBJ2-2; D is unclear. Between the trimmed V and J ends, which lost 6 bases and 1 base, there was a span of 7 bases. This CDR3 spans 13 amino acids. Germline V gene data show CDR1 as SGDLS and CDR2 as YYNGEE. CDR3 protein: CASMLGNTGELFF. DNA of the CDR3: TGTGCCAGCATGCTGGGGAACACCGGGGAGCTGTTTTTT.

The chain has TRBV9 and TRBJ2-7; the D gene is possibly TRBD2 (6 bases). This CDR3 contains 14 residues. The germline V gene encodes CDR1 SGDLS and CDR2 YYNGEE. V lost 0 bases to trimming and J lost 3 bases, with 10 bases between them. The CDR3 DNA reads as TGTGCCAGCAGCGTAGGTGGTAGCGGCTACGAGCAGTACTTC. This encodes CASSVGGSGYEQYF.

This clone has a single count. V gene TRBV5-6 combines with J gene TRBJ2-7; possibly TRBD1 for D (6 bases). CDR1 is SGHDT, CDR2 YYEEEE, per germline. V was shortened by 3 bases and J by 2 bases, with 18 bases between the two germline ends. CDR3 length: 16 residues. Here the CDR3 reads CASSSPYRDTPYEQYF. The CDR3 nucleotides read TGTGCCAGCAGCTCACCCTACCGGGACACTCCCTACGAGCAGTACTTC. Variable domain in full (rest from reference TRBV5-6 and TRBJ2-7): DAGVTQSPTHLIKTRGQQVTLRCSPKSGHDTVSWYQQALGQGPQFIFQYYEEEERQRGNFPDRFSGHQFPNYSSELNVNALLLGDSALYLCASSSPYRDTPYEQYFGPGTRLTVT.

The chain couples TRBV30 to TRBJ2-7; D not certain. Trimming left V 0 bases short and J 3 bases short, with 9 bases between. The germline gives CDR1 GTSNPN, CDR2 SVGIG (reference sequence). CDR3 size: 13 residues. DNA of the CDR3: TGTGCCTGGAGTGTGTCAGTCCACTACGAGCAGTACTTC. Amino acid sequence: CAWSVSVHYEQYF.